These T cell receptor beta chains were read from a single sample in a study of blood T cell repertoires in COVID-19. Measured with immunoSEQ multiplex PCR; TCRdb has only the in-frame clones, and not every one. Of about 230,000 clones listed, approximately 91% were seen once; the top ten hold 2.5% to 3%. Sequencing input: peripheral blood. The receptors shown here come from a woman aged 55-75 years with acute or convalescent COVID-19. CDR3s include the opening cysteine and the closing phenylalanine or tryptophan. The D gene is left open where the match is weak. Clone size, where shown, is once, few, many, or a class for clones that have expanded.

clone size	V gene	J gene	D gene	CDR3 protein	CDR3 DNA
.	TRBV6-2/TRBV6-3	TRBJ2-2	TRBD1	CASSQPGQGRSGELFF	TGTGCCAGCAGCCAGCCGGGACAGGGGCGATCCGGGGAGCTGTTTTTT
.	TRBV5-1	TRBJ2-7	.	CASSTRTASYEQYF	TGCGCCAGCAGCACGCGGACAGCCTCCTACGAGCAGTACTTC
.	TRBV24-1	TRBJ1-6	TRBD1	CATSDPTGGKPYNSPLHF	TGTGCCACCAGTGATCCCACAGGGGGCAAACCCTATAATTCACCCCTCCACTTT
.	TRBV6-5	TRBJ1-2	.	CASRTQSNYGYTF	TGTGCCAGCAGAACACAGAGTAACTATGGCTACACCTTC
.	TRBV30	TRBJ1-2	.	CACNRAQNYGYTF	TGTGCCTGTAACAGGGCGCAAAACTATGGCTACACCTTC
.	TRBV28	TRBJ1-2	.	CASTSTAFNYGYTF	TGTGCCAGCACCTCGACAGCATTTAACTATGGCTACACCTTC
few	TRBV19	TRBJ1-2	.	CASSIDISTGRSYGYTF	TGTGCCAGTAGTATAGACATATCGACAGGAAGGAGTTATGGCTACACCTTC
few	TRBV19	TRBJ1-2	TRBD1	CASSIARDRDAHVYGYTF	TGTGCCAGTAGTATAGCCCGGGACAGGGATGCTCATGTCTATGGCTACACCTTC
.	TRBV12-3/TRBV12-4	TRBJ2-2	.	CASRAGNTGELFF	TGTGCCAGCAGGGCGGGAAACACCGGGGAGCTGTTTTTT
.	TRBV7-9	TRBJ2-2	.	CASSLAGVVLGTGELFF	TGTGCCAGCAGCTTAGCCGGGGTCGTCCTAGGAACCGGGGAGCTGTTTTTT
.	TRBV2	TRBJ2-7	.	CASSIYEQYF	TGTGCCAGCAGTATATACGAGCAGTACTTC
once	TRBV5-1	TRBJ2-3	.	CASSWTAGTDTQYF	TGCGCCAGCAGTTGGACTGCAGGCACAGATACGCAGTATTTT
.	TRBV25-1	TRBJ2-1	TRBD1	CASHTGELYNEQFF	TGTGCCAGCCATACAGGGGAACTCTACAATGAGCAGTTCTTC
.	TRBV7-6	TRBJ2-3	TRBD1	CASSLDRSRTDTQYF	TGTGCCAGCAGCTTGGACAGGAGCCGCACAGATACGCAGTATTTT
.	TRBV2	TRBJ2-7	TRBD1	CASRTPGQGEQYF	TGTGCCAGCAGGACACCGGGACAGGGAGAGCAGTACTTC
.	TRBV7-9	TRBJ2-1	TRBD2	CASSLVSQRGPGEQFF	TGTGCCAGCAGCTTAGTGTCCCAGCGGGGGCCGGGGGAGCAGTTCTTC
.	TRBV7-2	TRBJ2-7	TRBD2	CASSLDGSGRGEQYF	TGTGCCAGCAGCTTAGATGGTAGCGGGAGAGGCGAGCAGTACTTC
.	TRBV5-4	TRBJ2-7	TRBD1	CASSHRDSQNRVQYF	TGTGCCAGCAGCCACCGGGACAGCCAAAACAGGGTGCAGTACTTC
.	TRBV7-8	TRBJ2-7	TRBD2	CASSSTSGKQYF	TGTGCCAGCAGCTCGACTAGCGGTAAGCAGTACTTC
once	TRBV7-2	TRBJ1-2	TRBD1	CASSSGPGTGAIYGYTF	TGTGCCAGCAGCTCAGGGCCCGGGACAGGGGCGATCTATGGCTACACCTTC
.	TRBV27	TRBJ1-1	TRBD1	CASTNQGAHTEAFF	TGTGCCAGCACAAATCAGGGGGCGCACACTGAAGCTTTCTTT
few	TRBV7-6	TRBJ2-7	.	CASSLRQASYEQYF	TGTGCCAGCAGCCTCCGACAGGCCTCCTACGAGCAGTACTTC
.	TRBV7-9	TRBJ2-4	.	CASSLQGNIQYF	TGTGCCAGCAGCTTGCAGGGAAACATTCAGTACTTC
.	TRBV6-4	TRBJ1-5	.	CASSTQADQPQHF	TGTGCCAGTAGTACACAGGCTGATCAGCCCCAGCATTTT
.	TRBV7-9	TRBJ2-2	.	CASSLYSGLFAGELFF	TGTGCCAGCAGCTTATACTCAGGGTTATTCGCCGGGGAGCTGTTTTTT
.	TRBV5-1	TRBJ1-2	.	CASSLVERNYGYTF	TGCGCCAGCAGCTTGGTTGAGAGGAACTATGGCTACACCTTC
.	TRBV6-5	TRBJ2-1	TRBD2	CASTASGINEQFF	TGTGCCAGCACTGCTAGCGGGATCAATGAGCAGTTCTTC
once	TRBV5-1	TRBJ2-5	TRBD2	CASRQGTREETQYF	TGCGCCAGCAGGCAAGGGACTAGGGAAGAGACCCAGTACTTC
.	TRBV4-3	TRBJ2-7	.	CASSQVRGYEQYF	TGCGCCAGCAGCCAAGTGCGGGGTTACGAGCAGTACTTC
.	TRBV19	TRBJ2-1	TRBD2	CASSSPPGLAFLDEQFF	TGTGCCAGTAGTAGTCCCCCGGGACTAGCGTTTTTAGATGAGCAGTTCTTC
.	TRBV5-1	TRBJ1-6	TRBD1	CASSPDGQGNSPLHF	TGCGCCAGCAGCCCAGATGGACAGGGGAATTCACCCCTCCACTTT
.	TRBV19	TRBJ1-2	TRBD1	CASSIGTGYGYTF	TGTGCCAGTAGTATCGGGACAGGCTATGGCTACACCTTC
.	TRBV5-1	TRBJ2-7	TRBD1	CASSPRTGQGYEQYF	TGCGCCAGCAGCCCGCGCACGGGACAGGGCTACGAGCAGTACTTC
.	TRBV7-2	TRBJ1-1	.	CASSPRGRNTEAFF	TGTGCCAGCAGCCCCCGGGGGAGGAACACTGAAGCTTTCTTT
.	TRBV19	TRBJ1-2	TRBD1	CASSTGTGNYGYTF	TGTGCCAGTAGTACCGGGACAGGGAACTATGGCTACACCTTC
.	TRBV7-9	TRBJ2-5	TRBD1	CASSLLGQTQETQYF	TGTGCCAGCAGCTTATTGGGACAGACCCAAGAGACCCAGTACTTC
.	TRBV2	TRBJ1-5	TRBD1	CASKILTGGNQPQHF	TGTGCCAGCAAGATACTGACAGGGGGAAATCAGCCCCAGCATTTT
.	TRBV15	TRBJ2-7	TRBD2	CATSRGTRGGRSYEQYF	TGTGCCACCAGCAGGGGGACTAGGGGAGGCCGGTCCTACGAGCAGTACTTC
.	TRBV15	TRBJ1-6	.	CATSRDQGGDSPLHF	TGTGCCACCAGCAGAGATCAAGGGGGGGATTCACCCCTCCACTTT